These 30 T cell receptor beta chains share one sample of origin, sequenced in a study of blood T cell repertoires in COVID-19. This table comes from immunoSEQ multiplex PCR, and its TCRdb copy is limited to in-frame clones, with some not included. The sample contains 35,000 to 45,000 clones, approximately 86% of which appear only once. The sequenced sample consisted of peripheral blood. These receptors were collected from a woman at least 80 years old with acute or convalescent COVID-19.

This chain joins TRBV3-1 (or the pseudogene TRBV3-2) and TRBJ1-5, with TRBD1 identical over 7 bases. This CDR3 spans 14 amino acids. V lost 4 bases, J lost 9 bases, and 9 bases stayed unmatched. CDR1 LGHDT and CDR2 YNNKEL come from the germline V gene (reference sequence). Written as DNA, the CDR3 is TGTGCCAGCAGCCCTGGACAGGTCAGAGGGCCCCAGCATTTT. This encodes CASSPGQVRGPQHF.

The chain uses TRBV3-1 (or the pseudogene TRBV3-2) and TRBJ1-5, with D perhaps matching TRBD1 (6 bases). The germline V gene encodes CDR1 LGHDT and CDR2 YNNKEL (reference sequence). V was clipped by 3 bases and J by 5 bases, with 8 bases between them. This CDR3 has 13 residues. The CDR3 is CASSQGAYQPQHF. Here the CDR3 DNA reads TGTGCCAGCAGCCAGGGGGCCTATCAGCCCCAGCATTTT.

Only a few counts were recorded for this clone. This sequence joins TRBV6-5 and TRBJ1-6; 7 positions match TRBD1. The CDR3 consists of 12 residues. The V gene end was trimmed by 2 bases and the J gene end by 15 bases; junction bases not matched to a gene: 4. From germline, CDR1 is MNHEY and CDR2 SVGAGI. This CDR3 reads CASSYRDSHLHF. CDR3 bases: TGTGCCAGCAGTTACAGGGACAGTCACCTCCACTTT.

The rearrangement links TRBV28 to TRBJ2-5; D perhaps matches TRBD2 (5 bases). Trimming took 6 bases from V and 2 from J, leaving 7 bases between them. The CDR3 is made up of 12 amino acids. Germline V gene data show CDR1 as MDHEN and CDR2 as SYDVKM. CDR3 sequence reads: CASSWTQETQYF. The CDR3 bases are TGTGCCAGCAGCTGGACTCAAGAGACCCAGTACTTC.

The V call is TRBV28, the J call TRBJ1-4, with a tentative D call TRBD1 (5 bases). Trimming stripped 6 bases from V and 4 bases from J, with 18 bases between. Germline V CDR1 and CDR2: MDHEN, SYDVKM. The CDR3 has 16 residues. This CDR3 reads CASSNQRGGNNEKLFF. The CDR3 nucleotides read TGTGCCAGCAGCAACCAGAGGGGCGGGAATAATGAAAAACTGTTTTTT. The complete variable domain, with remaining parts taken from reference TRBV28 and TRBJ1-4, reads DVKVTQSSRYLVKRTGEKVFLECVQDMDHENMFWYRQDPGLGLRLIYFSYDVKMKEKGDIPEGYSVSREKKERFSLILESASTNQTSMYLCASSNQRGGNNEKLFFGSGTQLSVL.

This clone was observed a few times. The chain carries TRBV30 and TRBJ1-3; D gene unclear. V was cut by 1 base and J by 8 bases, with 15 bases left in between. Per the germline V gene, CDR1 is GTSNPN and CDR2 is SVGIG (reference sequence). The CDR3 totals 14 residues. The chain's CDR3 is CAWSATFGGDTIYF. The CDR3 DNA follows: TGTGCCTGGAGTGCGACTTTCGGCGGGGACACCATATATTTT.

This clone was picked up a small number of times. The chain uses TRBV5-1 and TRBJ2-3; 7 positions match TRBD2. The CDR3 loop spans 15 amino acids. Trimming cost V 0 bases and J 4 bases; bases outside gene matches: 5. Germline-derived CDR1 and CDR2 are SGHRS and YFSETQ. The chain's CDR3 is CASSLATSAPDTQYF. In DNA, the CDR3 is TGCGCCAGCAGCTTGGCCACTAGCGCCCCAGATACGCAGTATTTT.

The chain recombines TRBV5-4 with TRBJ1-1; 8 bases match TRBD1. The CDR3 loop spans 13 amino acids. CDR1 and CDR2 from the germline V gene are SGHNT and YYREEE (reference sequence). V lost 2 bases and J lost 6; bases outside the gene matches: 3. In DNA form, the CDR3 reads TGTGCCAGCAGCTTAACAGGGGGACCTGAAGCTTTCTTT. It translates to CASSLTGGPEAFF.

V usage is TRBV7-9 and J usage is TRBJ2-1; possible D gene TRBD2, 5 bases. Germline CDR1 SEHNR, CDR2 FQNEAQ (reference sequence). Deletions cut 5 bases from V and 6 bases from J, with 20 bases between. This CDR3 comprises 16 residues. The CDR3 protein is CASSPRSSGVVNEQFF. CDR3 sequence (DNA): TGTGCCAGCAGCCCCCGGTCCAGCGGAGTGGTCAATGAGCAGTTCTTC.

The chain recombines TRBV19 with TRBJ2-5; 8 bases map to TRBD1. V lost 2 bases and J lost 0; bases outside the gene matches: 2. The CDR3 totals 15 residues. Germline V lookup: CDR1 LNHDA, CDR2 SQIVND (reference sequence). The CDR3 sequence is CASSIWTGHQETQYF. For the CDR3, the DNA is TGTGCCAGTAGTATATGGACAGGGCACCAAGAGACCCAGTACTTC.

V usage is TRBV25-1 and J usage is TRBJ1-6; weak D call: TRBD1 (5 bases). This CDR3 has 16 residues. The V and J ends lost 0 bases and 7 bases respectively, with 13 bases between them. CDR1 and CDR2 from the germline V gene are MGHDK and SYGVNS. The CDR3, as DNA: TGTGCCAGCAGTGAATATCAGGCAGGGCTCAATTCACCCCTCCACTTT. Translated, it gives CASSEYQAGLNSPLHF.

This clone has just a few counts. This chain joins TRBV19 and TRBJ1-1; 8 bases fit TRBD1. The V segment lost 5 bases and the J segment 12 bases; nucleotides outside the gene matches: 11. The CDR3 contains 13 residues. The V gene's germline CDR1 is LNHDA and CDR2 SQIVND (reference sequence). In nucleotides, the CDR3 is TGTGCCAGTAGTGTCAGGGGGCGCGTAGAAACTTTCTTT. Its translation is CASSVRGRVETFF.

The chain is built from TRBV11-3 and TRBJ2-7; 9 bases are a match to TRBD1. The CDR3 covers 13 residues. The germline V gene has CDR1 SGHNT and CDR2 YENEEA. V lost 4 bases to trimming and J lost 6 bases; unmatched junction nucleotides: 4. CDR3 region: CASSWDRASEQYF. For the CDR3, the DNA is TGTGCCAGCAGCTGGGACAGGGCATCCGAGCAGTACTTC.

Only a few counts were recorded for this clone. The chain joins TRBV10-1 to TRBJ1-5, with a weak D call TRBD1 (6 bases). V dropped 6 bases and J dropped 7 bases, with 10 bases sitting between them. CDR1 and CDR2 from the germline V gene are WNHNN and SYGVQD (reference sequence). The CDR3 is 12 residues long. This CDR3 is CASSLDRQPQHF. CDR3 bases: TGCGCCAGCAGCCTCGACAGGCAGCCCCAGCATTTT.

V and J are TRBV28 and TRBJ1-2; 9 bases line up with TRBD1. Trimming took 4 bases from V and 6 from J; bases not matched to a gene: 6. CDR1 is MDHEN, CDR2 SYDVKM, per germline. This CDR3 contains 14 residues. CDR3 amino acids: CASSSPGTGNGYTF. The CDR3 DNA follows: TGTGCCAGCAGTTCTCCAGGGACAGGGAATGGCTACACCTTC.

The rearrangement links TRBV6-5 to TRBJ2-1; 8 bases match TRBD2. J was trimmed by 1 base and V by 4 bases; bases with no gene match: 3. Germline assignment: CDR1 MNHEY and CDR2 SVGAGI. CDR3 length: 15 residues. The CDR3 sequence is CASSSSGGSYNEQFF. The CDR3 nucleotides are TGTGCCAGCAGTTCAAGCGGGGGATCCTACAATGAGCAGTTCTTC.

The chain's CDR3 is CATSRRGGAETQYF. The CDR3 nucleotides are TGTGCCACCAGCAGGCGGGGAGGGGCAGAGACCCAGTACTTC. The V gene is TRBV15, the J gene TRBJ2-5, with 7 bases aligning to TRBD2. CDR3 size: 14 residues. Germline V lookup: CDR1 LNHNV, CDR2 YYDKDF (reference sequence). V was pared by 3 bases and J by 4 bases, with 5 bases of the junction left unmatched.

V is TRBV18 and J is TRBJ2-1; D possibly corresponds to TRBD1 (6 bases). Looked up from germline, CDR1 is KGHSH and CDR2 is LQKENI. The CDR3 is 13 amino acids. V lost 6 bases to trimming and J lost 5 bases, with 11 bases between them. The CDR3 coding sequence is TGTGCCAGCTCCAAAGGACAGAACAATGAGCAGTTCTTC. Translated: CASSKGQNNEQFF.

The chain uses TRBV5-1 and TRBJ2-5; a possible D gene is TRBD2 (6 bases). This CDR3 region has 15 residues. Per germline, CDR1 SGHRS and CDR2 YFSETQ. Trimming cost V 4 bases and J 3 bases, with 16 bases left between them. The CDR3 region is CASSMLTPGEETQYF. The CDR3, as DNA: TGCGCCAGCAGCATGCTCACACCGGGAGAAGAGACCCAGTACTTC.

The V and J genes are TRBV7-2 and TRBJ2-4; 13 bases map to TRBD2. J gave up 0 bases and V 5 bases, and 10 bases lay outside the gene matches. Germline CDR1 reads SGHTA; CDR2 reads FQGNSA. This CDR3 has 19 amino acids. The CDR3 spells CASSGQGLAGSLAKNIQYF. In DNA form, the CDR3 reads TGTGCCAGCAGCGGCCAGGGACTAGCGGGATCTCTAGCCAAAAACATTCAGTACTTC.

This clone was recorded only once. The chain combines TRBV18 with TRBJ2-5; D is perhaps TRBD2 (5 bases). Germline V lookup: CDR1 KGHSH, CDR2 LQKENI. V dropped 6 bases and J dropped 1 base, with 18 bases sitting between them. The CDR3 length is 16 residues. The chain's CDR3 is CASSPMAGGLQETQYF. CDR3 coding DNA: TGTGCCAGCTCCCCCATGGCAGGCGGGCTCCAAGAGACCCAGTACTTC. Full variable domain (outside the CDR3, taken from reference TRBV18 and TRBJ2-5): NAGVMQNPRHLVRRRGQEARLRCSPMKGHSHVYWYRQLPEEGLKFMVYLQKENIIDESGMPKERFSAEFPKEGPSILRIQQVVRGDSAAYFCASSPMAGGLQETQYFGPGTRLLVL.

CDR3 coding DNA: TGCGCCAGCAGCTTAACAGGGGGGCGAGAGACCCAGTACTTC. Its translation is CASSLTGGRETQYF. The chain links TRBV5-1 to TRBJ2-5; 8 nucleotides match TRBD1. This CDR3 contains 14 residues. The germline CDR1 and CDR2 sequences are SGHRS and YFSETQ. J lost 4 bases, V lost 2 bases, and 4 bases had no gene match.

CDR3 nucleotides: TGTGCCAGCAGCTTAGTCCAAGGGGCCTACGAGCAGTACTTC. Translated: CASSLVQGAYEQYF. This sequence joins TRBV7-8 and TRBJ2-7, with a tentative D call TRBD1 (5 bases). Per the germline V gene, CDR1 is SGHVS and CDR2 is FQNEAQ. The V end lost 1 base, the J end lost 2 bases, and 9 bases lay between the germline ends. The CDR3 length is 14 residues.

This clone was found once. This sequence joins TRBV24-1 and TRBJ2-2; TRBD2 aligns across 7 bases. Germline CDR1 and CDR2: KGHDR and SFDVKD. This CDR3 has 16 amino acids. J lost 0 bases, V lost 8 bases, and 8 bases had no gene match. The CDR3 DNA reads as TGTGCCACCATGCCCTCTAGCGGAGCGAACACCGGGGAGCTGTTTTTT. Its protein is CATMPSSGANTGELFF.

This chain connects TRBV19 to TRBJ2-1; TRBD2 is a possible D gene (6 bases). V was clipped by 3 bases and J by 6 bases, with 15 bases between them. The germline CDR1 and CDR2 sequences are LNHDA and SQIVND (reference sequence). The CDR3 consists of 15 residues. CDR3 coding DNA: TGTGCCAGTAGTATCGGGCCAGGGAGGTTCAATGAGCAGTTCTTC. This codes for CASSIGPGRFNEQFF. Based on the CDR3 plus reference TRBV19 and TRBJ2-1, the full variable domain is DGGITQSPKYLFRKEGQNVTLSCEQNLNHDAMYWYRQDPGQGLRLIYYSQIVNDFQKGDIAEGYSVSREKKESFPLTVTSAQKNPTAFYLCASSIGPGRFNEQFFGPGTRLTVL.

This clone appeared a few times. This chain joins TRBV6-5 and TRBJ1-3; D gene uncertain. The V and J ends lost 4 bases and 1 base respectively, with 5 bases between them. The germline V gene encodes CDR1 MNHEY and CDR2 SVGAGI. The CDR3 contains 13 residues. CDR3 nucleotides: TGTGCCAGCAGTTCGTATTCTGGAAACACCATATATTTT. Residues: CASSSYSGNTIYF.

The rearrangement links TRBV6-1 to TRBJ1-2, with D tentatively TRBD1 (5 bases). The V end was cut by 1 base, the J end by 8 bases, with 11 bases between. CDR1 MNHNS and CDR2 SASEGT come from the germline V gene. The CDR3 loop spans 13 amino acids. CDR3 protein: CASSEEGQGGYTF. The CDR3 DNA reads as TGTGCCAGCAGTGAAGAGGGGCAGGGAGGCTACACCTTC.

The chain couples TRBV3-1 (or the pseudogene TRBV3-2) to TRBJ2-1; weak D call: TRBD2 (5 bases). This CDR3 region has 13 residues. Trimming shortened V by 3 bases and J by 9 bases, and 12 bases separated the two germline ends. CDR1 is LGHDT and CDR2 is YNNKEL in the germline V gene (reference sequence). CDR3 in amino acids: CASSQRGPGEQFF. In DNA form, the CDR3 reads TGTGCCAGCAGCCAGCGAGGGCCGGGTGAGCAGTTCTTC.

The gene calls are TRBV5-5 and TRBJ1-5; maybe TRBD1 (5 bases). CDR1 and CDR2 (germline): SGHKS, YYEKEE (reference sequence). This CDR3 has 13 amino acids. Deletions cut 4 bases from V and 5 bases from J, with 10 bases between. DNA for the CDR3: TGTGCCAGCAGCCCAGGGCCCGATCAGCCCCAGCATTTT. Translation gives CASSPGPDQPQHF. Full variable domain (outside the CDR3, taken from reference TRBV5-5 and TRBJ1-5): DAGVTQSPTHLIKTRGQQVTLRCSPISGHKSVSWYQQVLGQGPQFIFQYYEKEERGRGNFPDRFSARQFPNYSSELNVNALLLGDSALYLCASSPGPDQPQHFGDGTRLSIL.

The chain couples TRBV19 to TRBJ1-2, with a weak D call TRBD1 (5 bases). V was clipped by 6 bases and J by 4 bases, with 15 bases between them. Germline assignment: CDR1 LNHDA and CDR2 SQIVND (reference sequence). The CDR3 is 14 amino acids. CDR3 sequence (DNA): TGTGCCAGTAGAAGGGATCAGGGAGGCTATGGCTACACCTTC. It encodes CASRRDQGGYGYTF.